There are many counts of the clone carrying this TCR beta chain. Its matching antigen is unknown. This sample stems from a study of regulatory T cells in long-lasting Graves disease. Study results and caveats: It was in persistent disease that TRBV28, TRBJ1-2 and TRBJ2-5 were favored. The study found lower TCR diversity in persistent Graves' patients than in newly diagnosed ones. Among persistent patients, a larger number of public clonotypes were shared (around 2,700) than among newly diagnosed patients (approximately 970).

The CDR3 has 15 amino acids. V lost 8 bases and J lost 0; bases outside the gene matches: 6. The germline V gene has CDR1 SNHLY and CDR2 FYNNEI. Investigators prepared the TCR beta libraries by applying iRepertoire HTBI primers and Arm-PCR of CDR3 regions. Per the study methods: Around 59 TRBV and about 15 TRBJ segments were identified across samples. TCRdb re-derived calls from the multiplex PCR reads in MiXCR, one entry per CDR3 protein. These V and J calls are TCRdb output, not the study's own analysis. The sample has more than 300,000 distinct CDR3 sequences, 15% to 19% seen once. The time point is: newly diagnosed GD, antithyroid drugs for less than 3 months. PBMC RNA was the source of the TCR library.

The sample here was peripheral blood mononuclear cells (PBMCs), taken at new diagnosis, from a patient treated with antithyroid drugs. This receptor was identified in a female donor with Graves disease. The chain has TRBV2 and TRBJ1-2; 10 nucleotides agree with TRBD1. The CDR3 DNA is TGTGCCAGCGCGGGACAGGGGTTCCCTAACTATGGCTACACCTTC. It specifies CASAGQGFPNYGYTF.